The 9 T cell receptor beta chains listed next were all sequenced from one sample in a study of blood T cell repertoires in COVID-19. This table comes from immunoSEQ multiplex PCR, and its TCRdb copy is limited to in-frame clones, with some not included. The data contain about 120,000 clones, 75% to 85% of them singletons. The specimen was peripheral blood. Receptor source: a human donor in a cohort sampled during active COVID-19.

The chain uses TRBV5-8 and TRBJ1-2; 8 bases map to TRBD1. CDR3 length: 15 residues. Trimming at V came to 3 bases and at J to 8 bases, leaving 12 bases not matched to a gene. Germline assignment: CDR1 SGHTS and CDR2 YDEGEE. The CDR3 loop reads CASSWGDRRGKGYTF. The DNA for the CDR3 is TGTGCCAGCAGCTGGGGGGACAGGCGGGGAAAAGGCTACACCTTC.

In DNA form, the CDR3 reads TGTGCCAGCAGCTTAGGAGGAAACCGGGACACCTACCGGGGCGAGCAGTACTTC. This codes for CASSLGGNRDTYRGEQYF. J is TRBJ2-7 and V is TRBV11-2, with D possibly TRBD1 on 6 matching bases. V was trimmed by 1 base and J by 6 bases, leaving 25 bases between them. The CDR3 is 18 amino acids. Germline V gene data show CDR1 as SGHAT and CDR2 as FQNNGV.

The chain couples TRBV5-1 to TRBJ2-7; perhaps TRBD2 as D (5 bases). The CDR3 is 14 amino acids. The V end lost 0 bases, the J end lost 2 bases, and 9 bases lay between the germline ends. The germline V gene has CDR1 SGHRS and CDR2 YFSETQ. This CDR3 reads CASSLAGNTYEQYF. The CDR3 DNA is TGCGCCAGCAGCTTGGCGGGGAATACCTACGAGCAGTACTTC.

J is TRBJ2-3 and V is TRBV7-2, with 7 bases lining up with TRBD1. This CDR3 is built from 13 residues. Germline V gene data show CDR1 as SGHTA and CDR2 as FQGNSA. The J segment lost 11 bases and the V segment lost 5 bases, leaving 10 bases of the junction unmatched. For the CDR3, the DNA is TGTGCCAGCAGCACGGACAGGCCTACGATGCAGTATTTT. Residues: CASSTDRPTMQYF.

The chain couples TRBV28 to TRBJ2-7; D perhaps matches TRBD1 (6 bases). In germline, CDR1 is MDHEN, CDR2 SYDVKM. The CDR3 covers 14 residues. V lost 6 bases to trimming and J lost 5 bases, with 17 bases between them. CDR3 loop: CASRLGTSRDEQYF. The CDR3 coding sequence is TGTGCCAGCAGGCTAGGGACATCACGGGACGAGCAGTACTTC. Full variable domain (remainder filled in from reference TRBV28 and TRBJ2-7): DVKVTQSSRYLVKRTGEKVFLECVQDMDHENMFWYRQDPGLGLRLIYFSYDVKMKEKGDIPEGYSVSREKKERFSLILESASTNQTSMYLCASRLGTSRDEQYFGPGTRLTVT.

The chain combines TRBV5-6 with TRBJ1-5; TRBD1 might be the D (5 bases). V was pared by 2 bases and J by 5 bases, with 11 bases between. The CDR3 spans 14 residues. Per germline, CDR1 SGHDT and CDR2 YYEEEE. CDR3 bases: TGTGCCAGCAGCTTTCGACAGCGGGATCAGCCCCAGCATTTT. It specifies CASSFRQRDQPQHF.

The V gene is TRBV20-1, the J gene TRBJ1-4, with 8 bases matching TRBD1. CDR1 and CDR2 (germline): DFQATT, SNEGSKA (reference sequence). The CDR3 is made up of 14 amino acids. V lost 3 bases and J lost 1; bases outside the gene matches: 1. The CDR3: CSASGQGTNEKLFF. In DNA form, the CDR3 reads TGCAGTGCTAGTGGACAGGGAACTAATGAAAAACTGTTTTTT.

V gene TRBV9 combines with J gene TRBJ2-3; D is possibly TRBD2 (6 bases). Trimming left V 0 bases short and J 2 bases short, with 7 bases between. Germline V lookup: CDR1 SGDLS, CDR2 YYNGEE. The CDR3 loop spans 14 amino acids. The CDR3 bases are TGTGCCAGCAGCGTAGGCGGGGTCACAGATACGCAGTATTTT. It codes for CASSVGGVTDTQYF.

V is TRBV3-1 (or the pseudogene TRBV3-2) and J is TRBJ1-1; unclear D gene. Trimming pared 6 bases from V and 1 base from J, leaving 9 bases between. Per the germline V gene, CDR1 is LGHDT and CDR2 is YNNKEL (reference sequence). CDR3 length equals 13 residues. CDR3: CASSRVSNTEAFF. CDR3 sequence (DNA): TGTGCCAGCAGTCGCGTGTCGAACACTGAAGCTTTCTTT.